This TCR beta chain was profiled in a study of beta chain features in type 1 diabetes. Broader study findings: Patients with type 1 diabetes showed fewer VDJ junction insertions and more deletions. Naive, central memory and regulatory TCRB repertoires appeared more similar among patients than healthy donors.

Remarks on this clone: Its antigen is unidentified.

Expressed TCRB transcripts were sequenced, since all the RNA that had been isolated was reverse transcribed. The table came from immunoSEQ multiplex PCR; TCRdb's copy has only in-frame clones and leaves some out. The sample holds about 270,000 clones, roughly 13% seen once. V was trimmed by 0 bases and J by 14 bases, leaving 18 bases between them. The CDR3 sequence is 15 residues long. From germline, CDR1 is SGHRS and CDR2 YFSETQ. The TCR sequence derives from a woman aged 40 to 50 in good health. The V call is TRBV5-1, the J call TRBJ1-6; D gene unclear. The specimen was naive CD4+ T cells from blood. CDR3 DNA sequence: TGCGCCAGCAGCTTGGCCGTGGACTCCTCTAACACCCTCCACTTT. Its translation is CASSLAVDSSNTLHF.